This TCR beta chain was documented in a study of CD8+CD57+ T cells in acquired aplastic anemia. Many counts were recorded for this clonotype. TCR beta VDJ and CDR3 profiles were obtained from a genomic DNA template. TCRdb processed the reads anew with MiXCR; each CDR3 protein has one entry. The data hold some 170,000 distinct CDR3 sequences, with approximately 40% observed a single time. Trimming took 3 bases from V and 6 from J; bases not matched to a gene: 5. Germline values: CDR1 WNHNN, CDR2 SYGVQD (reference sequence). The CDR3 totals 13 residues. V is TRBV10-1 and J is TRBJ2-7; 7 bases map to TRBD2. The sequenced sample was sorted CD4+, CD8+, or CD8+CD57+ T cells (not recorded which) from PBMCs. The origin of this receptor is a human donor in good health. This chain's CDR3 is CASSEGLVGEQYF. Written as DNA, the CDR3 is TGCGCCAGCAGTGAAGGACTAGTCGGCGAGCAGTACTTC.